This TCR beta chain was obtained from a study of immune cell composition in non-small cell lung cancer. Whole-study findings and limits: Squamous lung tumours showed higher top 10 clone scores and clonality than adenocarcinomas.

With regard to this clone: Its specificity is unknown.

The CDR3 covers 13 residues. Germline loops: CDR1 MNHEY, CDR2 SVGAGI. The trim removed 5 bases at V and 0 bases at J, leaving 0 bases unmatched. Assay: immunoSEQ multiplex PCR; the TCRdb copy retains only in-frame clones and omits some. The sample yields thousands of clones, roughly four fifths seen once. Sequencing was performed on lung tumor tissue. The chain joins TRBV6-5 to TRBJ1-2, with 7 bases aligning to TRBD1. The clonotype originates from a human donor with non-small cell lung cancer. DNA for the CDR3: TGTGCCAGCAGTGGGACAGCTAACTATGGCTACACCTTC. Its protein is CASSGTANYGYTF.